These 14 T cell receptor beta chains share one sample of origin, sequenced in a study of OX40 agonist ivuxolimab in advanced cancers. Profiling relied on immunoSEQ multiplex PCR, and the TCRdb table lists in-frame clones only, not all of them. The table shows 7,500 to 10,000 clones, with 88% occurring only once. The specimen comprised CD4+ or CD8+ T cells sorted from blood, sampled in a trial of the OX40 agonist ivuxolimab. All receptors derive from an adult with an advanced solid tumor such as melanoma, head and neck, liver or kidney cancer.

The chain couples TRBV29-1 to TRBJ1-1, with D uncertain. Germline assignment: CDR1 SQVTM and CDR2 ANQGSEA. The V end lost 3 bases, the J end lost 3 bases, and 11 bases lay between the germline ends. The CDR3 spans 13 residues. CDR3 DNA: TGCAGCGTTGATGGGCCCTGGGACACTGAAGCTTTCTTT. Its translation: CSVDGPWDTEAFF. The full variable domain, in which reference TRBV29-1 and TRBJ1-1 provide the parts outside the CDR3, is SAVISQKPSRDICQRGTSLTIQCQVDSQVTMMFWYRQQPGQSLTLIATANQGSEATYESGFVIDKFPISRPNLTFSTLTVSNMSPEDSSIYLCSVDGPWDTEAFFGQGTRLTVV.

V is TRBV5-4 and J is TRBJ1-4, with 11 bases lining up with TRBD1. Germline CDR1 SGHNT, CDR2 YYREEE (reference sequence). Trimming cost V 3 bases and J 14 bases; bases outside gene matches: 9. CDR3 length equals 14 residues. This CDR3 reads CASSSTDRGLPLFF. In nucleotides, the CDR3 is TGTGCCAGCAGCTCAACGGACAGGGGGCTCCCCCTGTTTTTT.

This chain links TRBV18 with TRBJ2-7, with D hard to call. Trimming pared 3 bases from V and 0 bases from J, leaving 9 bases between. The CDR3 sequence is 14 residues long. Per germline, CDR1 KGHSH and CDR2 LQKENI. The CDR3 bases are TGTGCCAGCTCACCTCCCTCCCCCTCCTACGAGCAGTACTTC. This codes for CASSPPSPSYEQYF. Together with reference TRBV18 and TRBJ2-7, the CDR3 gives the full variable domain: NAGVMQNPRHLVRRRGQEARLRCSPMKGHSHVYWYRQLPEEGLKFMVYLQKENIIDESGMPKERFSAEFPKEGPSILRIQQVVRGDSAAYFCASSPPSPSYEQYFGPGTRLTVT.

This sequence joins TRBV5-5 and TRBJ2-7; no clear D. The V gene's germline CDR1 is SGHKS and CDR2 YYEKEE (reference sequence). The length of the CDR3 is 13 residues. The V end lost 0 bases, the J end lost 1 base, and 5 bases lay between the germline ends. As DNA, the CDR3 is TGTGCCAGCAGCTTGGACGGTTCCTACGAGCAGTACTTC. This gives the protein CASSLDGSYEQYF.

Of note for this clone: Compared with germline, one end of the junction differs, possibly owing to a read error. The same CDR3 is also encoded by other DNA sequences in this sample. The chain combines TRBV5-1 with TRBJ1-1, with a possible D match to TRBD1 (6 bases). Germline V gene sequence: CDR1 SGHRS, CDR2 YFSETQ. The CDR3 has 15 residues. In nucleotides, the CDR3 is TGCGCCAGCAGCCGAATGAGGGAAGGGGACACTGAAGCCTTCTTT. It specifies CASSRMREGDTEAFF.

Here the CDR3 DNA reads TGTGCCAGCAGCTTTAGTCCCCCAGCTCCCTACGAGCAGTACTTC. Protein product: CASSFSPPAPYEQYF. The chain employs TRBV5-8 and TRBJ2-7; no clear D gene. The V and J ends lost 2 bases and 2 bases respectively, with 14 bases between them. Germline V CDR1 and CDR2: SGHTS, YDEGEE. This CDR3 spans 15 amino acids.

This clone is large (0.1 to 1%) in the sample. The chain is built from TRBV10-2 and TRBJ1-5; D possibly corresponds to TRBD1 (6 bases). The CDR3 covers 14 residues. The V end lost 7 bases, the J end lost 6 bases, and 16 bases lay between the germline ends. In germline, CDR1 is WSHSY, CDR2 SAAADI. For the CDR3, the DNA is TGCGCCAGCAAACTGACAGGTGAAAGTCAGCCCCAGCATTTT. Protein product: CASKLTGESQPQHF.

V is TRBV28 and J is TRBJ1-1; no clear D gene. There are 13 residues in the CDR3. The germline V gene has CDR1 MDHEN and CDR2 SYDVKM. The V gene lost 2 bases and the J gene lost 3 bases, with 7 bases spanning the gap. This CDR3 is CASSLRRYTEAFF. In DNA, the CDR3 is TGTGCCAGCAGTTTACGACGGTACACTGAAGCTTTCTTT.

The chain has TRBV5-1 and TRBJ2-1; D may be TRBD1 (5 bases). The V end lost 0 bases, the J end lost 4 bases, and 11 bases lay between the germline ends. The CDR3 is made up of 15 amino acids. Germline V gives CDR1 SGHRS, CDR2 YFSETQ. The CDR3 nucleotides are TGCGCCAGCAGCTTGGATCAGGGTGTTTACAATGAGCAGTTCTTC. Its protein product is CASSLDQGVYNEQFF. Complete variable domain (other parts from reference TRBV5-1 and TRBJ2-1): KAGVTQTPRYLIKTRGQQVTLSCSPISGHRSVSWYQQTPGQGLQFLFEYFSETQRNKGNFPGRFSGRQFSNSRSEMNVSTLELGDSALYLCASSLDQGVYNEQFFGPGTRLTVL.

This clone has just one count. The chain recombines TRBV27 with TRBJ2-7, with TRBD2 identical over 11 bases. J lost 3 bases, V lost 6 bases, and 1 base had no gene match. Germline V CDR1 and CDR2: MNHEY, SMNVEV (reference sequence). The CDR3 is made up of 13 amino acids. CDR3: CASRTSGIYEQYF. The DNA of the CDR3 is TGTGCCAGCAGGACTAGCGGGATCTACGAGCAGTACTTC.

V usage is TRBV5-6 and J usage is TRBJ1-3, with a weak D call TRBD1 (6 bases). This CDR3 spans 16 amino acids. V lost 4 bases, J lost 0 bases, and 14 bases lay in between. The V gene's germline CDR1 is SGHDT and CDR2 YYEEEE. CDR3 nucleotides: TGTGCCAGCAGCGAAGGAACACAGGGCTCTGGAAACACCATATATTTT. Its translation: CASSEGTQGSGNTIYF.

The gene calls are TRBV19 and TRBJ1-2; D not resolved. CDR1 LNHDA and CDR2 SQIVND come from the germline V gene (reference sequence). The CDR3 consists of 13 residues. V dropped 3 bases and J dropped 5 bases, with 10 bases sitting between them. As DNA, the CDR3 is TGTGCCAGTAGTATGGCAGGAATATATGGCTACACCTTC. This encodes CASSMAGIYGYTF.

The chain recombines TRBV4-3 with TRBJ2-7; weak D call: TRBD1 (6 bases). CDR3 length equals 15 residues. Germline CDR1 LGHNA, CDR2 YSLEER. V was clipped by 0 bases and J by 1 base, with 10 bases between them. CDR3 DNA: TGCGCCAGCAGCCAAGAAAACAGGGATTCCTACGAGCAGTACTTC. It codes for CASSQENRDSYEQYF.

This clone was seen more than once but under ten times. The chain is built from TRBV5-5 and TRBJ2-7; TRBD1 is a possible D gene (5 bases). This CDR3 has 15 amino acids. In germline, CDR1 is SGHKS, CDR2 YYEKEE (reference sequence). Trimming took off 6 bases at V and 3 bases at J, with 19 bases between the two ends. The CDR3: CASTIQGANIYEQYF. The CDR3, as DNA: TGTGCCAGCACCATTCAAGGGGCAAATATCTACGAGCAGTACTTC.